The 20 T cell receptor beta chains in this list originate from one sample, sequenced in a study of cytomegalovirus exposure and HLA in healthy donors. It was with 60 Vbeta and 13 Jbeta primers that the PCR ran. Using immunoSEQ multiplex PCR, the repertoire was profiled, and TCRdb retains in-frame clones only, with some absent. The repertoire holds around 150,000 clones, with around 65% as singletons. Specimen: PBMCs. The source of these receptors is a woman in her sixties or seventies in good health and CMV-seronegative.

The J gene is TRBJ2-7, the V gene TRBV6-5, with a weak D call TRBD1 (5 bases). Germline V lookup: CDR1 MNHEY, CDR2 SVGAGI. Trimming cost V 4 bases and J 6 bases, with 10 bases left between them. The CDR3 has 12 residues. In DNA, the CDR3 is TGTGCCAGCAGTTCGGTGGGGCTCGAGCAGTACTTC. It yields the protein CASSSVGLEQYF.

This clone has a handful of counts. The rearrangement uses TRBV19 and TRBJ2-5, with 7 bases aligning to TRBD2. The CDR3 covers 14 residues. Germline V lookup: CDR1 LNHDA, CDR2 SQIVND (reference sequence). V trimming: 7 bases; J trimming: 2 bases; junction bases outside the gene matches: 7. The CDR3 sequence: CASNWGGLQETQYF. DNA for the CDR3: TGTGCCAGTAACTGGGGGGGACTACAAGAGACCCAGTACTTC.

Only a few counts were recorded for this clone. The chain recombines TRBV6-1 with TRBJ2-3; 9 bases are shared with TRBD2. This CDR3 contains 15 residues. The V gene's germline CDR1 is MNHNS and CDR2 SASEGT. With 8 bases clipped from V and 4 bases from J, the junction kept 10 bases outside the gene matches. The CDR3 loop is CASQGRRGGSDTQYF. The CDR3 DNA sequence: TGTGCCAGCCAGGGGAGGCGGGGGGGGTCAGATACGCAGTATTTT.

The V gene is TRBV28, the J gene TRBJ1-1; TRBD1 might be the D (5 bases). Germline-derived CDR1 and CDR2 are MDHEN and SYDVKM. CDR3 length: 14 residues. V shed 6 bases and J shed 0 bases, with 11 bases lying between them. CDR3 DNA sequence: TGTGCCAGCAGCAGGGTAGACATGAACACTGAAGCTTTCTTT. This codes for CASSRVDMNTEAFF. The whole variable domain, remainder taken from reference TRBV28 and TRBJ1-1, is DVKVTQSSRYLVKRTGEKVFLECVQDMDHENMFWYRQDPGLGLRLIYFSYDVKMKEKGDIPEGYSVSREKKERFSLILESASTNQTSMYLCASSRVDMNTEAFFGQGTRLTVV.

The CDR3 loop is CAIPARANYGYTF. In DNA, the CDR3 is TGTGCCATTCCAGCTAGAGCTAACTATGGCTACACCTTC. The V call is TRBV28, the J call TRBJ1-2; D call uncertain. Trimming left V 10 bases short and J 0 bases short, with 12 bases between. Germline-derived CDR1 and CDR2 are MDHEN and SYDVKM. The CDR3 spans 13 residues.

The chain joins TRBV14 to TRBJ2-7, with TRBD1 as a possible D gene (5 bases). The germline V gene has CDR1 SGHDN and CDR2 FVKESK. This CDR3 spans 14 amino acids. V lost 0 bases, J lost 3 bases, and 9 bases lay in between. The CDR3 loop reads CASSQEGRFYEQYF. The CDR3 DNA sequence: TGTGCCAGCAGCCAAGAGGGGCGCTTCTACGAGCAGTACTTC.

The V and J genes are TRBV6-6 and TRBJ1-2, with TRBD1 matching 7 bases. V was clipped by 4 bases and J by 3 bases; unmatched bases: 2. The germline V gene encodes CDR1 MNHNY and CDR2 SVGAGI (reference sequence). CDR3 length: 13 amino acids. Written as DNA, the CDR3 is TGTGCCAGCAGTTCTACAGGGGACTATGGCTACACCTTC. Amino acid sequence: CASSSTGDYGYTF.

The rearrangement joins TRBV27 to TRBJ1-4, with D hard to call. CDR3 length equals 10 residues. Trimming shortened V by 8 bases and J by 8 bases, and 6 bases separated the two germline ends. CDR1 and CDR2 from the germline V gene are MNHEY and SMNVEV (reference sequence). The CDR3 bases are TGTGCCAGCGGAGGCGAAAAACTGTTTTTT. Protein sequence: CASGGEKLFF. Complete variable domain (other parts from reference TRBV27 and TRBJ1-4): EAQVTQNPRYLITVTGKKLTVTCSQNMNHEYMSWYRQDPGLGLRQIYYSMNVEVTDKGDVPEGYKVSRKEKRNFPLILESPSPNQTSLYFCASGGEKLFFGSGTQLSVL.

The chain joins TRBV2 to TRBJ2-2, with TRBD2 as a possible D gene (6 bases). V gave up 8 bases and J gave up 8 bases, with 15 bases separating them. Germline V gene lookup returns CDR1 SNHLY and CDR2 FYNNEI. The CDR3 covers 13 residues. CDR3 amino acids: CASAFLGRGELFF. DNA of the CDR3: TGTGCCAGCGCCTTCTTGGGGAGGGGGGAGCTGTTTTTT.

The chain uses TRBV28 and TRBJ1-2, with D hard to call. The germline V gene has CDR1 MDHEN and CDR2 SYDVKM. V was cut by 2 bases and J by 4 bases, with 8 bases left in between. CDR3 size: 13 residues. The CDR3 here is CASSLNWLYGYTF. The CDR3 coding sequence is TGTGCCAGCAGTTTAAATTGGCTCTATGGCTACACCTTC.

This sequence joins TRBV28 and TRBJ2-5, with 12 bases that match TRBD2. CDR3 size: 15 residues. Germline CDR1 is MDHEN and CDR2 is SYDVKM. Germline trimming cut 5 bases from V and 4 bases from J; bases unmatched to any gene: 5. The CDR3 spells CASSLTSGRLETQYF. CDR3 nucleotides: TGTGCCAGCAGTCTGACTAGCGGGAGACTAGAGACCCAGTACTTC.

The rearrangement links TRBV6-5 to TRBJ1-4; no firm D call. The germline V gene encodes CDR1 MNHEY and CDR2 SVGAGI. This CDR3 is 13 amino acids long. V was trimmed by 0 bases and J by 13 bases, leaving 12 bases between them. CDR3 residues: CASSYSSSVALFF. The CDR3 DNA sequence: TGTGCCAGCAGTTACTCTTCATCCGTGGCACTGTTTTTT.

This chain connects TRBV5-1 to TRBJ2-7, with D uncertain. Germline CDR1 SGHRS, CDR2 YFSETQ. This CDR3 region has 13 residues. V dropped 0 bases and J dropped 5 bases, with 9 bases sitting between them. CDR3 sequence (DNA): TGCGCCAGCAGCTTGGACTACACGAACGAGCAGTACTTC. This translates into CASSLDYTNEQYF.

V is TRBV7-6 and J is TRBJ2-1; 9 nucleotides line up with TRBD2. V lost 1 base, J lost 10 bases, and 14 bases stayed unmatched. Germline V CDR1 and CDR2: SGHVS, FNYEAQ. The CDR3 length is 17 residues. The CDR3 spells CASSLVGTSRSVGEQFF. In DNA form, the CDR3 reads TGTGCCAGCAGCTTAGTCGGGACTAGCCGATCTGTGGGGGAGCAGTTCTTC.

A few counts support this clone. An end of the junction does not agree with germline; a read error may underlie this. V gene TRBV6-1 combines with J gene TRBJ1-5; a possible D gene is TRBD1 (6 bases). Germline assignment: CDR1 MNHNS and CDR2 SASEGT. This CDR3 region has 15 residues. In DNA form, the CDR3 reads TGTGCCAGCAGTGAAGCATCGGGGGGCAAACAGCCCCAGCATTTT. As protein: CASSEASGGKQPQHF.

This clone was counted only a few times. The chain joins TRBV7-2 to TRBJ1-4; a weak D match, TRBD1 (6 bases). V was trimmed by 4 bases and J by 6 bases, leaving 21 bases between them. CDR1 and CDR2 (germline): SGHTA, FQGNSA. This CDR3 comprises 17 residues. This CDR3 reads CASSYNLYRDRDEKLFF. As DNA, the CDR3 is TGTGCCAGCAGCTACAACCTCTACAGGGATCGAGATGAAAAACTGTTTTTT.

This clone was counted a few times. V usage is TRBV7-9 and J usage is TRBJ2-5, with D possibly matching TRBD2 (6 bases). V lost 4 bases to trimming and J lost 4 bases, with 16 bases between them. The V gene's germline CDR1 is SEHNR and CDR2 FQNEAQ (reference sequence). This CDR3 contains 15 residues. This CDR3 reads CASSSSAGWGETQYF. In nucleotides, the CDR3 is TGTGCCAGCAGCTCCTCAGCGGGCTGGGGAGAGACCCAGTACTTC. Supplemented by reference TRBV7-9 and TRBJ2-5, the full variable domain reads DTGVSQNPRHKITKRGQNVTFRCDPISEHNRLYWYRQTLGQGPEFLTYFQNEAQLEKSRLLSDRFSAERPKGSFSTLEIQRTEQGDSAMYLCASSSSAGWGETQYFGPGTRLLVL.

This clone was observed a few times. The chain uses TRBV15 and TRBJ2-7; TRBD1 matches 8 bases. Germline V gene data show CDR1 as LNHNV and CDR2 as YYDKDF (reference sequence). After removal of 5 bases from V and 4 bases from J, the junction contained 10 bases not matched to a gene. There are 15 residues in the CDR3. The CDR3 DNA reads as TGTGCCACCAGCGAGGGGGCAGGGGGCGGTTACGAGCAGTACTTC. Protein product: CATSEGAGGGYEQYF.

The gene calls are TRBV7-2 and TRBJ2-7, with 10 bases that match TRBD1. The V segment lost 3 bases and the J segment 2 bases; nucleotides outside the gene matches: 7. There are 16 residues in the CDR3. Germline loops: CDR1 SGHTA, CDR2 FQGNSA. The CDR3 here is CASSFASDRGAYEQYF. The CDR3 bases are TGTGCCAGCAGCTTTGCCTCGGACAGGGGGGCCTACGAGCAGTACTTC.

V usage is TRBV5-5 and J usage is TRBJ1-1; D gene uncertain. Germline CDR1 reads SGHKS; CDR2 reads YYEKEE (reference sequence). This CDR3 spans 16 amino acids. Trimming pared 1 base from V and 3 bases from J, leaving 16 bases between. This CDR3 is CASSLIPTITDTEAFF. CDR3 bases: TGTGCCAGCAGCTTGATTCCTACCATCACGGACACTGAAGCTTTCTTT.